This T cell receptor beta chain comes out of a study of T cell responses to AZD1222 COVID-19 vaccine. Study-level points and caveats: Nearly half of spike-specific TCRs reportedly target variant regions that are unmutated in the B.1.351 and B.1.1.7 variants. Most donors were white British, females outnumbered males, and clonal diversity was possibly underestimated.

Using immunoSEQ multiplex PCR, the repertoire was profiled, and TCRdb retains in-frame clones only, with some absent. The sample holds some 190,000 clones, 80% to 95% seen once. The CDR3 runs to 14 residues. Deletions cut 2 bases from V and 2 bases from J, with 10 bases between. Germline V gene sequence: CDR1 MDHEN, CDR2 SYDVKM. Details on this clone: The antigen remains undetermined.

Pooled in the analysis were second doses at about 4 or about 12 weeks. V and J are TRBV28 and TRBJ2-7; D is unresolved. This clonotype originated in an adult who received the AZD1222 COVID-19 vaccine. This specimen consisted of peripheral blood, obtained 28 days after the second AZD1222 dose. The CDR3 DNA follows: TGTGCCAGCAGTTTAGCCGGCGGTACCTACGAGCAGTACTTC. Translated: CASSLAGGTYEQYF. Full variable domain (remainder filled in from reference TRBV28 and TRBJ2-7): DVKVTQSSRYLVKRTGEKVFLECVQDMDHENMFWYRQDPGLGLRLIYFSYDVKMKEKGDIPEGYSVSREKKERFSLILESASTNQTSMYLCASSLAGGTYEQYFGPGTRLTVT.